The 30 T cell receptor beta chains listed next were all sequenced from one sample in a study of a mutant IDH1 vaccine in newly diagnosed glioma. These receptors' targets are unknown. The table came from immunoSEQ multiplex PCR; TCRdb's copy has only in-frame clones and leaves some out. The sample has some 59,000 clones; 89% are singletons. Indicated time point: week 11, during vaccination. The study gave 300 ug of mutant IDH1 20-mer peptide per vaccine dose, with topical imiquimod. Sequenced material: PBMCs, taken from a glioma patient whose treatment included an IDH1 peptide vaccine. The receptors stem from a middle-aged man with glioma.

This chain joins TRBV27 and TRBJ2-3, with D unresolved. V was shortened by 6 bases and J by 4 bases, with 14 bases between the two germline ends. The CDR3 is 14 amino acids. Germline CDR1 and CDR2: MNHEY and SMNVEV (reference sequence). The CDR3 bases are TGTGCCAGCAGCCCGTTTCCCTTAGCAGATACGCAGTATTTT. Protein product: CASSPFPLADTQYF.

The chain carries TRBV6-1 and TRBJ2-3; 7 bases agree with TRBD2. The CDR3 is 15 amino acids. The germline V gene encodes CDR1 MNHNS and CDR2 SASEGT. V lost 2 bases and J lost 3; bases outside the gene matches: 5. CDR3 sequence: CASSEFGGRTDTQYF. The DNA of the CDR3 is TGTGCCAGCAGTGAATTCGGGGGGAGGACAGATACGCAGTATTTT.

The chain couples TRBV6-1 to TRBJ1-5; a weak D match, TRBD1 (5 bases). The CDR3 length is 16 residues. The V gene's germline CDR1 is MNHNS and CDR2 SASEGT. V gave up 4 bases and J gave up 0 bases, with 13 bases separating them. The CDR3 region is CASSARTPYSNQPQHF. The CDR3 region has the DNA TGTGCCAGCAGTGCGCGGACACCTTATAGCAATCAGCCCCAGCATTTT.

The chain has TRBV4-1 and TRBJ1-2; no definite D call. V dropped 0 bases and J dropped 3 bases, with 11 bases sitting between them. This CDR3 is 15 amino acids long. In germline, CDR1 is MGHRA, CDR2 YSYEKL. The CDR3 is CASSQEVNGYYGYTF. The DNA for the CDR3 is TGCGCCAGCAGCCAAGAAGTAAACGGCTACTATGGCTACACCTTC.

The CDR3 loop reads CAISVAGSSYEQYV. CDR3 DNA sequence: TGTGCCATCAGTGTTGCAGGGAGCTCCTACGAGCAGTACGTC. V gene TRBV10-3 combines with J gene TRBJ2-7; TRBD1 or TRBD2 may be the D gene (5 bases each). CDR3 length: 14 amino acids. Per the germline V gene, CDR1 is ENHRY and CDR2 is SYGVKD. The V gene lost 4 bases and the J gene lost 0 bases, with 10 bases spanning the gap.

DNA of the CDR3: TGCGCCAGCAGCTTGGGAAGGACAGGGACGACAGGGGGCGAGCAGTTCTTC. Translation: CASSLGRTGTTGGEQFF. J is TRBJ2-1 and V is TRBV5-1; 10 nucleotides align to TRBD1. The CDR3 consists of 17 residues. Per the germline V gene, CDR1 is SGHRS and CDR2 is YFSETQ. V lost 0 bases to trimming and J lost 10 bases; unmatched junction nucleotides: 13. The full variable domain, its missing parts supplied by reference TRBV5-1 and TRBJ2-1, is KAGVTQTPRYLIKTRGQQVTLSCSPISGHRSVSWYQQTPGQGLQFLFEYFSETQRNKGNFPGRFSGRQFSNSRSEMNVSTLELGDSALYLCASSLGRTGTTGGEQFFGPGTRLTVL.

This clone was detected only a few times. V usage is TRBV30 and J usage is TRBJ1-5, with D unresolved. Germline V lookup: CDR1 GTSNPN, CDR2 SVGIG (reference sequence). The CDR3 loop spans 12 amino acids. V shed 0 bases and J shed 6 bases, with 6 bases lying between them. CDR3 residues: CAWSVNSQPQHF. The DNA of the CDR3 is TGTGCCTGGAGTGTAAACAGTCAGCCCCAGCATTTT.

This rearrangement joins TRBV13 to TRBJ1-1; possibly TRBD1 for D (5 bases). The V end was cut by 2 bases, the J end by 6 bases, with 25 bases between. CDR3 length equals 18 residues. The germline gives CDR1 PRHDT, CDR2 FYEKMQ (reference sequence). The CDR3 DNA reads as TGTGCCAGCAGCTTACCCAGACAGAACGCAGAACCGCTATCTGAAGCTTTCTTT. Translating gives CASSLPRQNAEPLSEAFF.

The CDR3 here is CASRQGASDEQYF. CDR3 coding DNA: TGTGCCAGCCGACAGGGAGCCTCGGACGAGCAGTACTTC. J is TRBJ2-7 and V is TRBV14; 7 positions agree with TRBD1. With 8 bases clipped from V and 5 bases from J, the junction kept 9 bases outside the gene matches. Germline CDR1 and CDR2: SGHDN and FVKESK. The CDR3 runs 13 residues.

The chain links TRBV5-6 to TRBJ2-1; possibly TRBD1 for D (6 bases). Trimming took 4 bases from V and 1 from J, leaving 12 bases between them. Germline V gene data show CDR1 as SGHDT and CDR2 as YYEEEE. CDR3 length: 15 amino acids. The CDR3: CASSLRGISYNEQFF. CDR3 nucleotide sequence: TGTGCCAGCAGCCTCAGGGGTATTTCCTACAATGAGCAGTTCTTC.

This chain joins TRBV30 and TRBJ1-2; the D is unclear. Germline V gene lookup returns CDR1 GTSNPN and CDR2 SVGIG (reference sequence). The CDR3 runs 15 residues. Deletions cut 7 bases from V and 3 bases from J, with 21 bases between. CDR3 DNA: TGTGCCTCTCCTACCGTAGGCCCGCGGGACTATGGCTACACCTTC. This sequence encodes CASPTVGPRDYGYTF.

The V call is TRBV4-2, the J call TRBJ2-1; 9 nucleotides align to TRBD2. Germline lookup yields CDR1 LGHNA and CDR2 YNFKEQ. Unmatched junction bases numbered 5, after V lost 1 base and J lost 4 bases. This CDR3 region has 16 residues. The CDR3 DNA follows: TGTGCCAGCAGCCAAGCGGGCCTAGCGGGATACAATGAGCAGTTCTTC. It yields the protein CASSQAGLAGYNEQFF.

V is TRBV10-2 and J is TRBJ2-3, with D maybe TRBD2 (5 bases). The length of the CDR3 is 12 residues. Trimming left V 6 bases short and J 5 bases short, with 9 bases between. The germline gives CDR1 WSHSY, CDR2 SAAADI. The CDR3: CASSELGDTQYF. In DNA form, the CDR3 reads TGCGCCAGCAGCGAACTAGGAGATACGCAGTATTTT.

The chain joins TRBV27 to TRBJ2-7; D possibly corresponds to TRBD2 (6 bases). Germline values: CDR1 MNHEY, CDR2 SMNVEV (reference sequence). The CDR3 spans 12 residues. Trimming removed 5 bases at V and 5 bases at J, with 10 bases between. In nucleotides, the CDR3 is TGTGCCAGCAGTGCGGGAAGAAACGAGCAGTACTTC. Translated, it gives CASSAGRNEQYF.

The J gene is TRBJ2-6, the V gene TRBV19; D is unresolved. Germline CDR1 is LNHDA and CDR2 is SQIVND (reference sequence). The V gene lost 5 bases and the J gene lost 0 bases, with 2 bases spanning the gap. The CDR3 extends over 13 amino acids. The CDR3 spells CASSGSGANVLTF. The CDR3 nucleotides read TGTGCCAGTAGTGGCTCTGGGGCCAACGTCCTGACTTTC.

This rearrangement joins TRBV18 to TRBJ1-3; D perhaps matches TRBD1 (6 bases). Germline V gene sequence: CDR1 KGHSH, CDR2 LQKENI. The CDR3 covers 17 residues. V was clipped by 5 bases and J by 0 bases, with 17 bases between them. The CDR3 region is CASSFNRATFSGNTIYF. CDR3 DNA: TGTGCCAGCTCATTTAACAGGGCCACCTTCTCTGGAAACACCATATATTTT.

The chain couples TRBV5-1 to TRBJ2-7; 9 bases fit TRBD1. The CDR3 consists of 16 residues. Germline-derived CDR1 and CDR2 are SGHRS and YFSETQ. V lost 2 bases and J lost 5; bases outside the gene matches: 11. CDR3 amino acids: CASSFTLQGAFHEQYF. CDR3 coding DNA: TGCGCCAGCAGCTTCACTTTACAGGGGGCGTTCCACGAGCAGTACTTC.

The chain carries TRBV28 and TRBJ2-5; possible D gene TRBD1, 5 bases. Deletions cut 5 bases from V and 5 bases from J, with 18 bases between. The CDR3 covers 15 residues. Germline lookup yields CDR1 MDHEN and CDR2 SYDVKM. The CDR3, as DNA: TGTGCCAGCAGTCCCCCGCAGGGTTTTTGGGAGACCCAGTACTTC. Translated: CASSPPQGFWETQYF.

This clone is a singleton in its sample. The V and J genes are TRBV4-2 and TRBJ1-1, with D possibly TRBD1 on 6 matching bases. The CDR3 consists of 15 residues. Trimming took 3 bases from V and 2 from J, leaving 13 bases between them. Germline V gene lookup returns CDR1 LGHNA and CDR2 YNFKEQ. The CDR3 protein is CASSQADRSNTEAFF. The CDR3 DNA follows: TGTGCCAGCAGCCAGGCCGACAGGTCTAACACTGAAGCTTTCTTT.

V and J are TRBV7-9 and TRBJ2-1; no clear D. The V gene lost 2 bases and the J gene lost 3 bases, with 14 bases spanning the gap. The germline V gene encodes CDR1 SEHNR and CDR2 FQNEAQ (reference sequence). The CDR3 is 16 amino acids. The CDR3 DNA follows: TGTGCCAGCAGCTTAATCAACAAGCAGGTCTACAATGAGCAGTTCTTC. Its protein is CASSLINKQVYNEQFF.

The gene calls are TRBV5-4 and TRBJ1-2, with D perhaps TRBD1 (5 bases). CDR3 size: 14 residues. Germline V lookup: CDR1 SGHNT, CDR2 YYREEE (reference sequence). V lost 0 bases and J lost 7, with 13 bases in between. CDR3 bases: TGTGCCAGCAGCTTGGACAGGACTTTAGGTGGCTACACCTTC. Translating it yields CASSLDRTLGGYTF.

This clone was detected only a few times. The junction differs from germline at one of its ends, possibly a read error. V and J are TRBV28 and TRBJ2-7; D is perhaps TRBD1 (6 bases). CDR1 MDHEN and CDR2 SYDVKM come from the germline V gene. The CDR3 sequence is 14 residues long. The CDR3 DNA sequence: TGTGCCAGTAGTTCCGGGACATACTCCTACGAGCAGTACTTC. It specifies CASSSGTYSYEQYF.

This clone appeared many times. V is TRBV19 and J is TRBJ1-3, with D tentatively TRBD1 (5 bases). The V end lost 5 bases, the J end lost 4 bases, and 18 bases lay between the germline ends. The CDR3 covers 16 residues. The V gene's germline CDR1 is LNHDA and CDR2 SQIVND (reference sequence). CDR3 DNA sequence: TGTGCCAGTAGTCCGCAGGGCGCCACTCGAGGAAACACCATATATTTT. It codes for CASSPQGATRGNTIYF.

This chain joins TRBV7-9 and TRBJ1-1; no firm D call. The CDR3 spans 13 residues. V was clipped by 4 bases and J by 1 base, with 7 bases between them. Germline-derived CDR1 and CDR2 are SEHNR and FQNEAQ (reference sequence). CDR3 residues: CASSSPGNTEAFF. The CDR3 nucleotides are TGTGCCAGCAGCTCCCCAGGGAACACTGAAGCTTTCTTT. Together with reference TRBV7-9 and TRBJ1-1, the CDR3 gives the full variable domain: DTGVSQNPRHKITKRGQNVTFRCDPISEHNRLYWYRQTLGQGPEFLTYFQNEAQLEKSRLLSDRFSAERPKGSFSTLEIQRTEQGDSAMYLCASSSPGNTEAFFGQGTRLTVV.

Notes on this clone: A read error may produce the germline difference seen at one junction end. The chain joins TRBV7-8 to TRBJ2-2, with D uncertain. Looked up from germline, CDR1 is SGHVS and CDR2 is FQNEAQ. The CDR3 is 13 residues long. The CDR3 spells CASGLRATGELFF. The CDR3 DNA reads TGTGCCAGCGGCTTAAGGGCCACCGGGGAGCTGTTTTTT.

The chain has TRBV2 and TRBJ2-1, with 10 bases identical to TRBD2. The CDR3 consists of 15 residues. Per germline, CDR1 SNHLY and CDR2 FYNNEI. V shed 3 bases, J shed 8 bases, and the junction held 7 bases outside the gene matches. In nucleotides, the CDR3 is TGTGCCAGCAGTGAGACCTTAGCGGGGGGCGATGAGCAGTTCTTC. Translation: CASSETLAGGDEQFF. Full variable domain (outside the CDR3, taken from reference TRBV2 and TRBJ2-1): EPEVTQTPSHQVTQMGQEVILRCVPISNHLYFYWYRQILGQKVEFLVSFYNNEISEKSEIFDDQFSVERPDGSNFTLKIRSTKLEDSAMYFCASSETLAGGDEQFFGPGTRLTVL.

This chain links TRBV6-5 with TRBJ2-7, with D tentatively TRBD1 (5 bases). CDR3 length: 14 amino acids. CDR1 and CDR2 from the germline V gene are MNHEY and SVGAGI. Trimming pared 6 bases from V and 1 base from J, leaving 13 bases between. DNA for the CDR3: TGTGCCAGCAGGGGGCGACTCGGTTCCTACGAGCAGTACTTC. As protein: CASRGRLGSYEQYF.

This chain links TRBV28 with TRBJ1-2, with 8 bases aligning to TRBD1. V trimming: 5 bases; J trimming: 2 bases; junction bases outside the gene matches: 13. Germline values: CDR1 MDHEN, CDR2 SYDVKM. This CDR3 has 17 residues. CDR3 DNA sequence: TGTGCCAGCAGTCCGGACAGGGAAGGTGGGGTCAACTATGGCTACACCTTC. Its protein product is CASSPDREGGVNYGYTF.

This chain connects TRBV7-9 to TRBJ1-3; TRBD1 might be the D (5 bases). The length of the CDR3 is 15 residues. Deletions cut 3 bases from V and 2 bases from J, with 11 bases between. Germline CDR1 is SEHNR and CDR2 is FQNEAQ (reference sequence). In DNA, the CDR3 is TGTGCCAGCAGCTTGGTGGGGCAGACTGGAAACACCATATATTTT. This encodes CASSLVGQTGNTIYF.

The chain recombines TRBV19 with TRBJ1-2; the D is unclear. Germline V lookup: CDR1 LNHDA, CDR2 SQIVND (reference sequence). The CDR3 contains 13 residues. Trimming stripped 7 bases from V and 6 bases from J, with 15 bases between. The CDR3, as DNA: TGTGCCAGTACCCTCACCGAAATGGATGGCTACACCTTC. Its translation: CASTLTEMDGYTF.